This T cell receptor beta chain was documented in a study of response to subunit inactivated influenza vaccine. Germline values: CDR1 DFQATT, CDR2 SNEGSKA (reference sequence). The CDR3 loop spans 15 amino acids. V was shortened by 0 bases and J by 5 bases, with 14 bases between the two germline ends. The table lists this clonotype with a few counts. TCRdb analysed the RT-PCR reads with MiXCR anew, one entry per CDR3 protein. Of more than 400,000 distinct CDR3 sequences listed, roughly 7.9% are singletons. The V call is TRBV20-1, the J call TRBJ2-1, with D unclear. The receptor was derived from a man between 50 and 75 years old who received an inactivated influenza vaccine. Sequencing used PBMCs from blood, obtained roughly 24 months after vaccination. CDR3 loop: CSARDTAYLNNEQFF. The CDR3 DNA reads TGCAGTGCTAGAGACACAGCTTACCTTAACAATGAGCAGTTCTTC.